The entry that follows covers one T cell receptor beta chain sequence. Its matching antigen is unknown. The data were obtained in a study of cytomegalovirus exposure and HLA in healthy donors. This CDR3 region has 13 residues. V was pared by 6 bases and J by 3 bases, with 11 bases between. Germline V gives CDR1 KGHSH, CDR2 LQKENI. Study results and limitations: Most likely, a cluster of highly shared sequence variants arose as a sequencing artifact. Using the classifier, cytomegalovirus status was reportedly diagnosed with high specificity and sensitivity. In a later analysis, common viral pathogens appeared linked to several of the most significant clusters. In a later analysis, donors in an Asian-associated ancestry cluster reportedly had fewer N-insertions in productive TCRs than the cohort mean.

The PCR used 60 Vbeta and 13 Jbeta primers. Produced via immunoSEQ multiplex PCR; TCRdb's table is partial and in-frame only. The table shows 150,000 or so clones, with roughly 80% occurring only once. The chain is built from TRBV18 and TRBJ1-2, with D uncertain. Sequenced sample: PBMCs. The TCR sequence derives from a middle-aged man in good health and CMV-seropositive. The CDR3 DNA reads as TGTGCCAGCTCGCGCGGGGAGGACTATGGCTACACCTTC. It yields the protein CASSRGEDYGYTF.